A single sample is the source of the 28 T cell receptor beta chains below, sequenced in a study of CD8+ T cells in alopecia areata. Treatment: oral pan-JAK inhibitor, 5-10 mg twice daily. After isolation, RNA underwent reverse transcription to generate cDNA as the sequencing template. Clones were sequenced by immunoSEQ multiplex PCR, and TCRdb holds only the in-frame ones, with some missing. The sample lists about 200,000 clones, more than 45% seen once, with 5% to 6% in the top ten. This specimen consisted of CD4+ T cells sorted from blood, obtained at week 24, from a patient treated with tofacitinib. These receptors were obtained from a human donor with alopecia areata.

This clone was seen a few times. The chain has TRBV19 and TRBJ1-4; D remains ambiguous. The ends were cut back, 1 base at V and 14 bases at J, with 17 bases in the middle. The length of the CDR3 is 14 residues. CDR1 is LNHDA, CDR2 SQIVND, per germline (reference sequence). As DNA, the CDR3 is TGTGCCAGTAGTATAGCGGCCTCCGGGAATACTCTGTTTTTT. Amino acids: CASSIAASGNTLFF.

Concerning this clone: The same CDR3 is also encoded by other DNA sequences in this sample. The rearrangement joins TRBV5-6 to TRBJ1-6, with TRBD1 as a possible D gene (6 bases). Trimming took 4 bases from V and 6 from J, leaving 11 bases between them. CDR3 length equals 14 residues. CDR1 is SGHDT and CDR2 is YYEEEE in the germline V gene. CDR3 protein: CASSPTGVNSPLHF. CDR3 nucleotide sequence: TGTGCCAGCAGCCCGACAGGAGTTAATTCACCCCTCCACTTT.

CDR3 nucleotide sequence: TGTGCCAGCAGCTTGGCTCAGGGATGGGTCTATGGCTACACCTTC. This gives the protein CASSLAQGWVYGYTF. The chain recombines TRBV7-2 with TRBJ1-2; a weak D match, TRBD1 (5 bases). CDR1 is SGHTA and CDR2 is FQGNSA in the germline V gene. The CDR3 runs 15 residues. Trimming removed 3 bases at V and 4 bases at J, with 15 bases between.

V usage is TRBV29-1 and J usage is TRBJ1-5; no clear D. Trimming left V 1 base short and J 6 bases short, with 10 bases between. There are 13 residues in the CDR3. Germline V lookup: CDR1 SQVTM, CDR2 ANQGSEA. In nucleotides, the CDR3 is TGCAGCGTTGAAGTAGGGATGGGTCAGCCCCAGCATTTT. Translation gives CSVEVGMGQPQHF. Based on the CDR3 plus reference TRBV29-1 and TRBJ1-5, the full variable domain is SAVISQKPSRDICQRGTSLTIQCQVDSQVTMMFWYRQQPGQSLTLIATANQGSEATYESGFVIDKFPISRPNLTFSTLTVSNMSPEDSSIYLCSVEVGMGQPQHFGDGTRLSIL.

The CDR3 region is CSSVGGRDRDNEQFF. In nucleotides, the CDR3 is TGCAGCTCGGTAGGTGGGAGGGACCGGGACAATGAGCAGTTCTTC. The chain recombines TRBV29-1 with TRBJ2-1; 7 nucleotides align to TRBD2. CDR3 length: 15 amino acids. V shed 8 bases and J 5 bases; nucleotides not matched to a gene: 15. Germline CDR1 SQVTM, CDR2 ANQGSEA.

The V and J genes are TRBV30 and TRBJ2-7; 7 bases map to TRBD1. CDR1 is GTSNPN, CDR2 SVGIG, per germline (reference sequence). CDR3 length: 12 amino acids. V lost 1 base and J lost 3; bases outside the gene matches: 0. The CDR3 sequence: CAWSGQGYEQYF. In DNA, the CDR3 is TGTGCCTGGAGTGGACAGGGCTACGAGCAGTACTTC.

The chain is built from TRBV30 and TRBJ1-4, with a weak D call TRBD1 (6 bases). The CDR3 has 17 amino acids. From germline, CDR1 is GTSNPN and CDR2 SVGIG (reference sequence). V was trimmed by 2 bases and J by 3 bases, leaving 19 bases between them. CDR3 DNA sequence: TGTGCCTGGAGTCAGGGGTGGACCGCAACTCCTAATGAAAAACTGTTTTTT. The encoded protein is CAWSQGWTATPNEKLFF.

V gene TRBV9 combines with J gene TRBJ2-3, with 9 bases aligning to TRBD1. Germline V gene data show CDR1 as SGDLS and CDR2 as YYNGEE. The CDR3 runs 15 residues. Germline trimming cut 3 bases from V and 5 bases from J; bases unmatched to any gene: 7. The CDR3 nucleotides are TGTGCCAGCAGCGAACGAGGGACAGGGCTAGATACGCAGTATTTT. Its protein product is CASSERGTGLDTQYF.

With regard to this clone: Other nucleotide sequences in the sample specify the same CDR3. V and J are TRBV15 and TRBJ2-2, with unresolved D. Germline loops: CDR1 LNHNV, CDR2 YYDKDF (reference sequence). This CDR3 is built from 13 residues. V was pared by 3 bases and J by 2 bases, with 4 bases between. CDR3 sequence reads: CATSRKNTGELFF. The CDR3 nucleotides read TGTGCCACCAGCAGGAAAAACACCGGGGAGCTGTTTTTT.

The J gene is TRBJ2-4, the V gene TRBV7-9; 10 nucleotides align to TRBD1. The CDR3 has 14 amino acids. V lost 3 bases to trimming and J lost 8 bases; unmatched junction nucleotides: 4. CDR1 is SEHNR and CDR2 is FQNEAQ in the germline V gene (reference sequence). CDR3 in amino acids: CASSFDRGPDIQYF. The DNA of the CDR3 is TGTGCCAGCAGCTTTGACAGGGGGCCGGACATTCAGTACTTC.

V usage is TRBV7-9 and J usage is TRBJ2-7; 14 positions agree with TRBD2. After removal of 5 bases from V and 3 bases from J, the junction contained 6 bases not matched to a gene. Germline V gene data show CDR1 as SEHNR and CDR2 as FQNEAQ (reference sequence). The length of the CDR3 is 16 residues. CDR3 nucleotide sequence: TGTGCCAGCAGCGCGACCGGGACTAGCGGGAGCTACGAGCAGTACTTC. Its translation: CASSATGTSGSYEQYF.

The chain uses TRBV5-4 and TRBJ2-1; 7 bases match TRBD2. V was clipped by 4 bases and J by 5 bases; unmatched bases: 12. The CDR3 spans 16 residues. Germline loops: CDR1 SGHNT, CDR2 YYREEE (reference sequence). The CDR3 spells CASSSPSGTPNNEQFF. CDR3 in DNA: TGTGCCAGCAGCAGCCCTAGCGGAACACCGAACAATGAGCAGTTCTTC. The full variable domain, completed using reference TRBV5-4 and TRBJ2-1, is ETGVTQSPTHLIKTRGQQVTLRCSSQSGHNTVSWYQQALGQGPQFIFQYYREEENGRGNFPPRFSGLQFPNYSSELNVNALELDDSALYLCASSSPSGTPNNEQFFGPGTRLTVL.

The chain recombines TRBV4-1 with TRBJ2-5, with D unresolved. Germline V gene sequence: CDR1 MGHRA, CDR2 YSYEKL. V was clipped by 4 bases and J by 1 base, with 10 bases between them. The CDR3 extends over 14 amino acids. The CDR3 region is CASSLQTFQETQYF. The CDR3 coding sequence is TGCGCCAGCAGCCTCCAGACGTTCCAAGAGACCCAGTACTTC.

The chain links TRBV27 to TRBJ1-1, with a possible D match to TRBD1 (5 bases). The germline V gene has CDR1 MNHEY and CDR2 SMNVEV (reference sequence). The CDR3 has 14 amino acids. Trimming shortened V by 6 bases and J by 3 bases, and 14 bases separated the two germline ends. The CDR3 bases are TGTGCCAGCAGACCCACCGACAGCTACACTGAAGCTTTCTTT. Amino acid sequence: CASRPTDSYTEAFF.

The gene calls are TRBV5-6 and TRBJ2-3, with 10 bases identical to TRBD1. This CDR3 comprises 16 residues. The germline V gene has CDR1 SGHDT and CDR2 YYEEEE. The ends lost 4 bases at V and 3 bases at J; junction bases unmatched: 8. For the CDR3, the DNA is TGTGCCAGCAGCACTGACAGGGGGCGCATTACAGATACGCAGTATTTT. Protein sequence: CASSTDRGRITDTQYF.

V gene TRBV30 combines with J gene TRBJ2-3; D is perhaps TRBD1 or TRBD2 (6 bases each). Germline V gives CDR1 GTSNPN, CDR2 SVGIG (reference sequence). The CDR3 contains 15 residues. Between the trimmed V and J ends, which lost 7 bases and 1 base, there was a span of 18 bases. The CDR3 sequence: CASGAGTAGTDTQYF. CDR3 in DNA: TGTGCCTCAGGGGCGGGGACTGCCGGCACAGATACGCAGTATTTT.

The rearrangement links TRBV29-1 to TRBJ2-7; 7 bases match TRBD1. CDR3 size: 16 residues. Trimming removed 0 bases from V and 4 bases from J; junction bases left unmatched: 12. CDR1 SQVTM and CDR2 ANQGSEA come from the germline V gene. This chain's CDR3 is CSVEDRTRDRPYEQYF. The CDR3 DNA reads TGCAGCGTTGAAGATAGAACTCGGGACAGACCTTACGAGCAGTACTTC.

This clone was picked up a small number of times. Other DNA variants within this sample encode the same CDR3. This sequence joins TRBV19 and TRBJ2-3, with D unresolved. Trimming stripped 5 bases from V and 1 base from J, with 4 bases between. Germline V gene lookup returns CDR1 LNHDA and CDR2 SQIVND (reference sequence). This CDR3 is 12 amino acids long. The DNA of the CDR3 is TGTGCCAGTAGTCCGGGCACAGATACGCAGTATTTT. As protein: CASSPGTDTQYF.

This sequence joins TRBV6-1 and TRBJ2-5; D is unresolved. V lost 7 bases to trimming and J lost 1 base, with 10 bases between them. This CDR3 comprises 13 residues. The germline V gene encodes CDR1 MNHNS and CDR2 SASEGT. The CDR3 DNA reads as TGTGCCAGCACCGGAGCTTTCCAAGAGACCCAGTACTTC. Translation: CASTGAFQETQYF.

This clone was seen only once. The rearrangement links TRBV5-6 to TRBJ1-1; possible D gene TRBD1, 5 bases. The germline V gene encodes CDR1 SGHDT and CDR2 YYEEEE. The CDR3 consists of 12 residues. V lost 0 bases and J lost 9, with 9 bases in between. This chain's CDR3 is CASSLAPGQAFF. The CDR3 DNA reads TGTGCCAGCAGCTTGGCCCCAGGGCAAGCTTTCTTT.

The chain uses TRBV28 and TRBJ2-2; the D call may be TRBD1 or TRBD2 (5 bases each). The V end lost 10 bases, the J end lost 2 bases, and 11 bases lay between the germline ends. Germline-derived CDR1 and CDR2 are MDHEN and SYDVKM. The CDR3 sequence is 13 residues long. CDR3 protein: CATPGPNTGELFF. The CDR3 DNA reads as TGTGCCACCCCGGGGCCCAACACCGGGGAGCTGTTTTTT.

The chain recombines TRBV19 with TRBJ1-2; D uncertain. The germline CDR1 and CDR2 sequences are LNHDA and SQIVND (reference sequence). The CDR3 is made up of 12 amino acids. V was cut by 7 bases and J by 2 bases, with 8 bases left in between. The CDR3 DNA is TGTGCCAGTAAAACCATGAACTATGGCTACACCTTC. It codes for CASKTMNYGYTF.

The chain carries TRBV9 and TRBJ2-3, with D perhaps assigned TRBD1 or TRBD2 (5 bases each). Germline V gene data show CDR1 as SGDLS and CDR2 as YYNGEE. V was clipped by 4 bases and J by 4 bases, with 25 bases between them. The CDR3 totals 18 residues. CDR3 sequence: CASSTTIARGDRADTQYF. DNA for the CDR3: TGTGCCAGCAGCACCACGATCGCTAGGGGAGATCGAGCAGATACGCAGTATTTT.

The chain links TRBV4-2 to TRBJ1-2; 9 bases line up with TRBD1. The CDR3 contains 16 residues. Unmatched junction bases numbered 10, after V lost 3 bases and J lost 5 bases. In germline, CDR1 is LGHNA, CDR2 YNFKEQ. CDR3 sequence reads: CASSQIRDREYYGYTF. CDR3 coding DNA: TGTGCCAGCAGCCAGATCCGGGACAGGGAATATTATGGCTACACCTTC.

This clone was seen only a few times. This sequence joins TRBV5-4 and TRBJ2-1; possible D gene TRBD2, 6 bases. The CDR3 totals 17 residues. Trimming removed 4 bases from V and 7 bases from J, with 24 bases in between. CDR1 and CDR2 (germline): SGHNT, YYREEE (reference sequence). As DNA, the CDR3 is TGTGCCAGCAGCAGGGCCGTCTTCGGGGGTAAAGGGAATGAGCAGTTCTTC. Encoded protein: CASSRAVFGGKGNEQFF.

The chain combines TRBV7-9 with TRBJ1-1; the D gene is possibly TRBD1 (6 bases). This CDR3 region has 12 residues. Trimming cost V 5 bases and J 10 bases, with 14 bases left between them. CDR1 and CDR2 from the germline V gene are SEHNR and FQNEAQ (reference sequence). Written as DNA, the CDR3 is TGTGCCAGCAGCCTAACAGGGTCAGGAGCTTTCTTT. As protein: CASSLTGSGAFF.

V usage is TRBV6-5 and J usage is TRBJ2-7; 7 bases are a match to TRBD1. This CDR3 contains 13 residues. CDR1 MNHEY and CDR2 SVGAGI come from the germline V gene. V dropped 7 bases and J dropped 7; count of bases not matched to a gene: 10. In DNA form, the CDR3 reads TGTGCCAGCATCGGTGGGGCCAGGGGGGAGCAGTACTTC. Residues: CASIGGARGEQYF.

This chain connects TRBV14 to TRBJ1-1; no clear D. From germline, CDR1 is SGHDN and CDR2 FVKESK. V shed 4 bases and J shed 3 bases, with 18 bases lying between them. There are 16 residues in the CDR3. CDR3 sequence reads: CASSRPMMVGDTEAFF. The DNA of the CDR3 is TGTGCCAGCAGCCGACCCATGATGGTAGGCGACACTGAAGCTTTCTTT.